The present T cell receptor (beta chain) was sequenced within a study of blood T cell repertoires in COVID-19. Germline CDR1 is SGHVS and CDR2 is FQNEAQ. The CDR3 sequence is 14 residues long. V lost 0 bases and J lost 1, with 6 bases in between. This table comes from immunoSEQ multiplex PCR, and its TCRdb copy is limited to in-frame clones, with some not included. The table lists about 270,000 clones, over 75% of them singletons, with 2% to 3% in the top ten. The clonotype comes from a woman aged 18-29 years who had recovered from COVID-19. Sequencing input: PBMCs or T cells enriched from blood (not recorded which). V is TRBV7-8 and J is TRBJ1-1, with D hard to call. CDR3 protein: CASSLAWRNTEAFF. The CDR3 nucleotides are TGTGCCAGCAGCTTAGCGTGGAGGAACACTGAAGCTTTCTTT.